Described below is a single T cell receptor beta chain sequence and its context. What it binds is not known. A universal primer site was added by template switching, and unique molecular identifiers were carried by the cDNA. MiXCR, run by TCRdb on the 5' RACE reads, gives a single entry per CDR3 protein. This repertoire shows about 890,000 distinct CDR3 sequences, about 12% found once; its top ten account for 1.5% to 2%. Germline CDR1 and CDR2: MDHEN and SYDVKM. Trimming stripped 5 bases from V and 3 bases from J, with 17 bases between. The CDR3 covers 16 residues. The data belong to a study of identical twins. Study results and caveats: Conclusions were drawn cross-sectionally by statistical analysis, without following the same donors. Alpha sequences that were out-of-frame and twin-shared showed an excess of low generation probability.

These data also featured in a second study, about yellow fever vaccine responses in identical twins.

The chain couples TRBV28 to TRBJ2-1; the D gene could be TRBD1 or TRBD2 (6 bases each). The clonotype originates from a woman aged 18-35 years in good health. The sequencing input was PBMCs. Here the CDR3 reads CASSPPIAGHYNEQFF. CDR3 DNA: TGTGCCAGCAGTCCACCAATCGCGGGACACTACAATGAGCAGTTCTTC.